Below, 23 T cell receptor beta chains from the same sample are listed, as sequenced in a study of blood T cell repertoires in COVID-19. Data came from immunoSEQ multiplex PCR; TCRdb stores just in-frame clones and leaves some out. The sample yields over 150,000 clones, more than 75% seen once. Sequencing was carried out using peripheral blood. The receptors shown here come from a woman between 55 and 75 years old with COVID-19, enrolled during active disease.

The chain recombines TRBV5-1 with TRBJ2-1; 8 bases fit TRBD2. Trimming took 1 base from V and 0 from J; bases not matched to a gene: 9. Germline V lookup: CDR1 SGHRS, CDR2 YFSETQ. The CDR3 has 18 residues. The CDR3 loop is CASSLLPSGRSSYNEQFF. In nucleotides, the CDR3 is TGCGCCAGCAGCTTGCTTCCTAGCGGGCGGTCCTCCTACAATGAGCAGTTCTTC.

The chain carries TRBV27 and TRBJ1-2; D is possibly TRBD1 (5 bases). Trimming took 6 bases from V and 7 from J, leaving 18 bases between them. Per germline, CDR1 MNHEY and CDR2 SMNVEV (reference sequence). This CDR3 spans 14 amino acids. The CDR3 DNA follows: TGTGCCAGCAGCCTAGGACGGGGGACGGGTGGCTACACCTTC. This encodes CASSLGRGTGGYTF.

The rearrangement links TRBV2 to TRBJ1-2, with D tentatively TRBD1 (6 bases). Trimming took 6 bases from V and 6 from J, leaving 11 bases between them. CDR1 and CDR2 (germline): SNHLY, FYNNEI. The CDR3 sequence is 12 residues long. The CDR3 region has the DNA TGTGCCAGCAGGCTCCAGGGGCATGGCTACACCTTC. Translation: CASRLQGHGYTF.

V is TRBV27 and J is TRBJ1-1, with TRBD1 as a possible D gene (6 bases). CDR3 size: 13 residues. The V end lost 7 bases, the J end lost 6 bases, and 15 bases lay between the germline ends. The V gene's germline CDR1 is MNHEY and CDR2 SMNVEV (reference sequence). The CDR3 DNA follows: TGTGCCAGCACTGATCAGGGGAGATCTGAAGCTTTCTTT. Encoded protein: CASTDQGRSEAFF.

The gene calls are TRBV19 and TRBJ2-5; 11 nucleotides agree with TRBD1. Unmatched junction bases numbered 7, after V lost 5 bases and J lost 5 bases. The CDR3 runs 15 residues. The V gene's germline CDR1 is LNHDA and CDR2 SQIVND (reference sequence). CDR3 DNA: TGTGCCAGTAGTCCGCGGACAGGGGGCTTGGAGACCCAGTACTTC. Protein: CASSPRTGGLETQYF. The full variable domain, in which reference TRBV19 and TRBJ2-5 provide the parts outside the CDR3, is DGGITQSPKYLFRKEGQNVTLSCEQNLNHDAMYWYRQDPGQGLRLIYYSQIVNDFQKGDIAEGYSVSREKKESFPLTVTSAQKNPTAFYLCASSPRTGGLETQYFGPGTRLLVL.

The CDR3 DNA is TGTGCCAGCAGACCTAGCGGGAGGATCAATGAGCAGTTCTTC. This encodes CASRPSGRINEQFF. The V call is TRBV6-2 or TRBV6-3, the J call TRBJ2-1; 11 bases line up with TRBD2. CDR1 and CDR2 (germline): MNHEY, SVGEGT. The CDR3 extends over 14 amino acids. V was clipped by 6 bases and J by 6 bases; unmatched bases: 4.

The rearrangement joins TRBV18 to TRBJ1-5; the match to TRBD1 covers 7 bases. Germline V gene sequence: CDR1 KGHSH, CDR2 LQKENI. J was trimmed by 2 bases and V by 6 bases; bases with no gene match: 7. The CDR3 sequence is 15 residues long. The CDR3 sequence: CASSKGAEGNQPQHF. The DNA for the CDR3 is TGTGCCAGCTCTAAGGGGGCTGAGGGCAATCAGCCCCAGCATTTT.

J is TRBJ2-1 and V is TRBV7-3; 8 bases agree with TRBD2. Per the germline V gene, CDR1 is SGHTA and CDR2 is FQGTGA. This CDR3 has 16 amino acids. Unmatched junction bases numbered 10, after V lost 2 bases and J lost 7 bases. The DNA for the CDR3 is TGTGCCAGCAGCTTAGGAGCGGGGGCGTCGAATAATGAGCAGTTCTTC. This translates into CASSLGAGASNNEQFF.

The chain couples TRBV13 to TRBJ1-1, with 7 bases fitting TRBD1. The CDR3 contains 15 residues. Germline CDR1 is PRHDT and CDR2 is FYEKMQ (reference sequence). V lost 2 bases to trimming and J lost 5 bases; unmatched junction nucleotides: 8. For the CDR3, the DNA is TGTGCCAGCAGCTTACGTGACAGGGTGAGGACTGAAGCTTTCTTT. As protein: CASSLRDRVRTEAFF. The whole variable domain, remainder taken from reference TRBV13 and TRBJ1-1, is AAGVIQSPRHLIKEKRETATLKCYPIPRHDTVYWYQQGPGQDPQFLISFYEKMQSDKGSIPDRFSAQQFSDYHSELNMSSLELGDSALYFCASSLRDRVRTEAFFGQGTRLTVV.

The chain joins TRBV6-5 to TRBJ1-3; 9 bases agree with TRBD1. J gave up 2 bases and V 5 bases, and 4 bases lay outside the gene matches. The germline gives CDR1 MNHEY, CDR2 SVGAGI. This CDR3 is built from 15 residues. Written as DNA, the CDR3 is TGTGCCAGCAGTCCCGGACAGGGGACTGGAAACACCATATATTTT. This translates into CASSPGQGTGNTIYF.

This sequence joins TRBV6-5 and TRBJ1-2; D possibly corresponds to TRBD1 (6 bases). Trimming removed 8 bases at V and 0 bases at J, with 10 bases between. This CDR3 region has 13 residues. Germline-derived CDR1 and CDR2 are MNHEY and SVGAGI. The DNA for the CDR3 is TGTGCCAGCGGGGGCTCCGCTAACTATGGCTACACCTTC. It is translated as CASGGSANYGYTF.

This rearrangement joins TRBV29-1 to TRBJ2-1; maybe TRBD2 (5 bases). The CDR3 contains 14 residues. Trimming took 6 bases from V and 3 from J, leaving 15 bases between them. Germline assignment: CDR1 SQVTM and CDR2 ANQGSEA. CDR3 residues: CSVGGILGYNEQFF. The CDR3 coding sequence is TGCAGCGTCGGAGGCATTTTAGGCTACAATGAGCAGTTCTTC.

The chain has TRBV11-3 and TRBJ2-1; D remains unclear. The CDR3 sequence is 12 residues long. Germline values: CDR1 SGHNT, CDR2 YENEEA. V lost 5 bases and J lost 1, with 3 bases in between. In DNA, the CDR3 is TGTGCCAGCAGCGTATCCTACAATGAGCAGTTCTTC. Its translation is CASSVSYNEQFF.

The CDR3: CASSPEGGQPQHF. The DNA of the CDR3 is TGCGCCAGCAGCCCGGAGGGAGGGCAGCCCCAGCATTTT. The chain employs TRBV5-1 and TRBJ1-5; D unresolved. Trimming pared 4 bases from V and 7 bases from J, leaving 12 bases between. CDR1 SGHRS and CDR2 YFSETQ come from the germline V gene. The CDR3 has 13 amino acids.

CDR3: CASSKGLANEQFF. The CDR3 bases are TGTGCCAGCAGCAAGGGACTAGCAAATGAGCAGTTCTTC. The chain has TRBV7-7 and TRBJ2-1, with 9 bases matching TRBD2. The J segment lost 7 bases and the V segment lost 5 bases, leaving 3 bases of the junction unmatched. Germline values: CDR1 SSHAT, CDR2 FNYEAQ (reference sequence). There are 13 residues in the CDR3.

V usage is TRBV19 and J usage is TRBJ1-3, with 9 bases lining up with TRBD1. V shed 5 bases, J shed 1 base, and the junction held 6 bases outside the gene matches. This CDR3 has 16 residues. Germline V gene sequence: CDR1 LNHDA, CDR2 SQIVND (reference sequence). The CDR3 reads CASSLNRGRSGNTIYF. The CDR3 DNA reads TGTGCCAGTAGTCTTAACAGGGGGCGGTCTGGAAACACCATATATTTT.

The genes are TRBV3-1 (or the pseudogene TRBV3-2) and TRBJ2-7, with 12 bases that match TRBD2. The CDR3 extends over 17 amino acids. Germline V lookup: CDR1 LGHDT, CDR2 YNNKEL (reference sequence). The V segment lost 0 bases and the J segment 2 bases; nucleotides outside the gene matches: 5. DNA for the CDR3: TGTGCCAGCAGCCAAGAGGGGACTAGCGGGTCTCCCTACGAGCAGTACTTC. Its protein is CASSQEGTSGSPYEQYF.

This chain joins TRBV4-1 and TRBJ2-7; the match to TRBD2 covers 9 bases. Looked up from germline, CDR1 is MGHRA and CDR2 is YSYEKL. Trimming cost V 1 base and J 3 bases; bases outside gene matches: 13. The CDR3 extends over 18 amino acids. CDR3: CASSQADLAGVILYEQYF. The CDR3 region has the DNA TGCGCCAGCAGCCAAGCGGACTTAGCGGGAGTTATCCTCTACGAGCAGTACTTC.

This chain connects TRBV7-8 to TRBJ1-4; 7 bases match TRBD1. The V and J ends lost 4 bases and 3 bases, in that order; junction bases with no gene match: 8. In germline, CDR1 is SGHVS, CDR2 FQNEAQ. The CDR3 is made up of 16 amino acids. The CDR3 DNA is TGTGCCAGCAGCTCAATACTGGGACAGCCTAATGAAAAACTGTTTTTT. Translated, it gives CASSSILGQPNEKLFF.

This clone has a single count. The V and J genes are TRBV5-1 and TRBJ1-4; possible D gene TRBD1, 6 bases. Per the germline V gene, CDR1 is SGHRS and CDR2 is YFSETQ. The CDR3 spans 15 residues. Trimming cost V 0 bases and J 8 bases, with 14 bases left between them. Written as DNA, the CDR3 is TGCGCCAGCAGCTTGGGTCCACAGGGTGGCGAAAAACTGTTTTTT. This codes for CASSLGPQGGEKLFF.

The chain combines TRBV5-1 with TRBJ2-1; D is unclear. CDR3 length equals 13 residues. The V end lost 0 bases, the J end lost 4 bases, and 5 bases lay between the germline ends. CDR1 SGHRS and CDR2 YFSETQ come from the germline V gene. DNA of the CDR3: TGCGCCAGCAGCTTGGTGCAGTACAATGAGCAGTTCTTC. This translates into CASSLVQYNEQFF. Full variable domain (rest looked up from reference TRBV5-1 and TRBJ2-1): KAGVTQTPRYLIKTRGQQVTLSCSPISGHRSVSWYQQTPGQGLQFLFEYFSETQRNKGNFPGRFSGRQFSNSRSEMNVSTLELGDSALYLCASSLVQYNEQFFGPGTRLTVL.

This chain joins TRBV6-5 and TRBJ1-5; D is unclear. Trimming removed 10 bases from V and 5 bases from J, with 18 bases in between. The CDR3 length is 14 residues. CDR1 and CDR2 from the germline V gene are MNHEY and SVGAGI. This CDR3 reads CATQAQEGYQPQHF. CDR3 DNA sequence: TGTGCCACTCAGGCCCAGGAAGGTTATCAGCCCCAGCATTTT.

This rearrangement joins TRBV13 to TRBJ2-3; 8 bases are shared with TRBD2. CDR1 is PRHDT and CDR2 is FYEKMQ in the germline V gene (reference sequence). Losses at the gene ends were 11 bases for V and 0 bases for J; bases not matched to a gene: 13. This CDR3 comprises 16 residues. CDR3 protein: CAGGERSGDSTDTQYF. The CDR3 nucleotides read TGTGCCGGGGGAGAACGTAGCGGGGATAGCACAGATACGCAGTATTTT.